This T cell receptor beta chain appears in the sequencing data of a study of blood T cell repertoires in COVID-19. This clone was seen only once. Some clones are missing from TCRdb's copy, which holds only in-frame ones; the method was immunoSEQ multiplex PCR. The sample holds 95,000 to 110,000 clones; approximately 80% are singletons and the top ten take about 5%. The specimen was peripheral blood. The receptor's source is a man aged 55 to 70 with acute or convalescent COVID-19.

CDR3 sequence: CASSYSGGRAYNEQFF. The CDR3 nucleotides are TGTGCCAGCAGTTACTCAGGCGGGAGGGCCTACAATGAGCAGTTCTTC. This rearrangement joins TRBV6-5 to TRBJ2-1; 9 bases are shared with TRBD2. The CDR3 is 16 amino acids. Germline V gene sequence: CDR1 MNHEY, CDR2 SVGAGI. Germline trimming cut 0 bases from V and 2 bases from J; bases unmatched to any gene: 2.